A single sample gave rise to the 6 T cell receptor beta chains below, sequenced in a study of CD8 T cells in Susac syndrome. RNA, at about 0.45 to 1 ug, was reverse transcribed with random hexamers. Via MiXCR, TCRdb re-called the immunoSEQ multiplex PCR reads, giving one row per CDR3 protein. The repertoire includes about 210,000 distinct CDR3 sequences, 85% to 95% of them detected once, and about 0.1% sits in the top ten. Input material: CD4+ T cells from PBMCs. These receptors were obtained from a human donor in good health.

The chain links TRBV9 to TRBJ2-2; possibly TRBD2 for D (5 bases). This CDR3 has 14 residues. CDR1 is SGDLS and CDR2 is YYNGEE in the germline V gene. V was shortened by 0 bases and J by 4 bases, with 7 bases between the two germline ends. This CDR3 is CASSVGRGTGELFF. Written as DNA, the CDR3 is TGTGCCAGCAGCGTAGGCCGGGGCACCGGGGAGCTGTTTTTT.

This clonotype was found once. The chain joins TRBV6-5 to TRBJ2-5; D is perhaps TRBD2 (5 bases). The germline V gene encodes CDR1 MNHEY and CDR2 SVGAGI. This CDR3 contains 14 residues. Trimming shortened V by 5 bases and J by 6 bases, and 16 bases separated the two germline ends. The CDR3 protein is CASSLPDLGKTQYF. CDR3 DNA sequence: TGTGCCAGCAGTCTCCCGGACCTCGGGAAGACCCAGTACTTC.

The sample holds a few counts of this clonotype. The chain recombines TRBV5-4 with TRBJ1-6, with 9 bases identical to TRBD1. The CDR3 covers 15 residues. V lost 0 bases, J lost 7 bases, and 2 bases stayed unmatched. Germline-derived CDR1 and CDR2 are SGHNT and YYREEE (reference sequence). The CDR3 DNA sequence: TGTGCCAGCAGCTTGGGCGGGACAGGGAATTCACCCCTCCACTTT. Amino acids: CASSLGGTGNSPLHF.

In its sample, this clonotype was seen once. This rearrangement joins TRBV5-1 to TRBJ2-5, with 12 bases identical to TRBD2. V lost 0 bases to trimming and J lost 4 bases; unmatched junction nucleotides: 7. Germline CDR1 is SGHRS and CDR2 is YFSETQ. The CDR3 covers 17 residues. CDR3 nucleotides: TGCGCCAGCAGCTTGGCCCCTAGCGGGGGGGCCGGAGAGACCCAGTACTTC. As protein: CASSLAPSGGAGETQYF. The entire variable domain, with the rest obtained from reference TRBV5-1 and TRBJ2-5, is as follows: KAGVTQTPRYLIKTRGQQVTLSCSPISGHRSVSWYQQTPGQGLQFLFEYFSETQRNKGNFPGRFSGRQFSNSRSEMNVSTLELGDSALYLCASSLAPSGGAGETQYFGPGTRLLVL.

This clonotype was detected once. The V and J genes are TRBV15 and TRBJ2-2; D possibly matches TRBD1 or TRBD2 (6 bases each). Germline values: CDR1 LNHNV, CDR2 YYDKDF (reference sequence). The CDR3 totals 18 residues. Deletions cut 3 bases from V and 1 base from J, with 18 bases between. CDR3 residues: CATSRTGVQGRNTGELFF. CDR3 coding DNA: TGTGCCACCAGCAGGACGGGGGTACAGGGTCGGAACACCGGGGAGCTGTTTTTT.

The rearrangement links TRBV9 to TRBJ2-7; 8 bases agree with TRBD1. The length of the CDR3 is 13 residues. Trimming cost V 7 bases and J 8 bases; bases outside gene matches: 11. The germline V gene encodes CDR1 SGDLS and CDR2 YYNGEE. Written as DNA, the CDR3 is TGTGCCAGCGGGACTTTGGACAGGGCAAAGCAGTACTTC. Translating it yields CASGTLDRAKQYF.